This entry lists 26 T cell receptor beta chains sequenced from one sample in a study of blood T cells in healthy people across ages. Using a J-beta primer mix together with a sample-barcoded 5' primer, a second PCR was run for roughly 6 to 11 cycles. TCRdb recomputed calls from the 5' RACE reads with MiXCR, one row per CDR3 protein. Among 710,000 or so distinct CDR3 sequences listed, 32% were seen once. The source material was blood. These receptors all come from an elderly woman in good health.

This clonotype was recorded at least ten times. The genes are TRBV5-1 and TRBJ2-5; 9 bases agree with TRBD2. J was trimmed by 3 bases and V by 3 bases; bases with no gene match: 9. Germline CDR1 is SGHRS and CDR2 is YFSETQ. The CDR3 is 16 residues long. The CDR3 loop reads CASSSNSGGGEETQYF. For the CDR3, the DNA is TGCGCCAGCAGCTCGAATAGCGGGGGAGGAGAAGAGACCCAGTACTTC. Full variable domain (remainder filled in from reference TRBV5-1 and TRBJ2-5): KAGVTQTPRYLIKTRGQQVTLSCSPISGHRSVSWYQQTPGQGLQFLFEYFSETQRNKGNFPGRFSGRQFSNSRSEMNVSTLELGDSALYLCASSSNSGGGEETQYFGPGTRLLVL.

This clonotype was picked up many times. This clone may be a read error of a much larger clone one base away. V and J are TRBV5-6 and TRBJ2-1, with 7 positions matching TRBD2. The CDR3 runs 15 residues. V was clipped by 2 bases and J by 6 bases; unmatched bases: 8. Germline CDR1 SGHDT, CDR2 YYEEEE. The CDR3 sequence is CASSFPGGSCNEQFF. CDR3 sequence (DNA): TGTGCCAGCAGCTTCCCGGGGGGAAGTTGCAATGAGCAGTTCTTC.

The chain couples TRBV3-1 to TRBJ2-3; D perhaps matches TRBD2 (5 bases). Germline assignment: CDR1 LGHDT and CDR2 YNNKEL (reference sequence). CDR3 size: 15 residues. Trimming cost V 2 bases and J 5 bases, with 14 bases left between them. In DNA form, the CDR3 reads TGTGCCAGCAGCCAAATGGGAGCGGTCAAAGATACGCAGTATTTT. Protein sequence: CASSQMGAVKDTQYF.

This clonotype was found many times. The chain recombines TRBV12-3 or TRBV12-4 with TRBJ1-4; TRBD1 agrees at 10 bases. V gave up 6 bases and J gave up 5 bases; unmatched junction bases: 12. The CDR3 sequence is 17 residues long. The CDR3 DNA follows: TGTGCCAGCAGCTCAACTTTACCGGGACAGGGGAATGAAAAACTGTTTTTT. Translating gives CASSSTLPGQGNEKLFF.

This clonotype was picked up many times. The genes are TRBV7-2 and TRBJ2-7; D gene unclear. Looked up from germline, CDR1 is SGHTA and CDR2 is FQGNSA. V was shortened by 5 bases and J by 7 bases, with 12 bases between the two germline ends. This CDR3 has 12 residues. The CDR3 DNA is TGTGCCAGCAGCCGATCGAGGCGGGAGCAGTACTTC. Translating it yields CASSRSRREQYF.

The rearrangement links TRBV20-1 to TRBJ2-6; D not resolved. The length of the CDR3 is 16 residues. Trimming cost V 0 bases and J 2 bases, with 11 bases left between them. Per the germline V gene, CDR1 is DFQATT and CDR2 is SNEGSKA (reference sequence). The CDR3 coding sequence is TGCAGTGCTAGAGATAACCAAGTTGCTGGGGCCAACGTCCTGACTTTC. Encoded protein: CSARDNQVAGANVLTF.

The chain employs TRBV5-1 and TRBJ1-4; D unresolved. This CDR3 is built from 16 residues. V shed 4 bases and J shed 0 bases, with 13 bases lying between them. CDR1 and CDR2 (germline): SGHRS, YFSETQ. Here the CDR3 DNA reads TGCGCCAGCAGCCCCATGACCCCGGCAACTAATGAAAAACTGTTTTTT. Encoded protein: CASSPMTPATNEKLFF.

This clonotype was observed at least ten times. The CDR3 is CASSLEQEQYF. CDR3 sequence (DNA): TGTGCCAGCAGCTTAGAACAGGAGCAGTACTTC. The chain joins TRBV7-8 to TRBJ2-7; D remains ambiguous. CDR3 size: 11 residues. V was clipped by 1 base and J by 7 bases, with 5 bases between them. Germline CDR1 is SGHVS and CDR2 is FQNEAQ.

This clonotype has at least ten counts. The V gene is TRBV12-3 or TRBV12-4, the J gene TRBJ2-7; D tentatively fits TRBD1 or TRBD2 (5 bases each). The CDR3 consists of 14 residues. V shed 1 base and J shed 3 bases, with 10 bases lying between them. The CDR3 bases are TGTGCCAGCAGTTTAGGACAGAGCGGCTACGAGCAGTACTTC. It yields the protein CASSLGQSGYEQYF.

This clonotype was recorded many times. The CDR3 nucleotides read TGTGCCAGCAGCACCCCTGGGGGCGCAGGGGCCTATGTTCAGTACTTC. Its protein is CASSTPGGAGAYVQYF. This sequence joins TRBV6-5 and TRBJ2-4; tentative D call: TRBD1 (6 bases). This CDR3 has 16 residues. Germline CDR1 and CDR2: MNHEY and SVGAGI. Trimming cost V 6 bases and J 11 bases, with 26 bases left between them.

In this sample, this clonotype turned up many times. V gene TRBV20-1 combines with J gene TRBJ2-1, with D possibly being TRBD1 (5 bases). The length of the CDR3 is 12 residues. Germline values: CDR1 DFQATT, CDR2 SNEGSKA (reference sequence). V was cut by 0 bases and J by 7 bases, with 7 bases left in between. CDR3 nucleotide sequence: TGCAGTGCTAGAGAGGGGCCAAATGAGCAGTTCTTC. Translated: CSAREGPNEQFF.

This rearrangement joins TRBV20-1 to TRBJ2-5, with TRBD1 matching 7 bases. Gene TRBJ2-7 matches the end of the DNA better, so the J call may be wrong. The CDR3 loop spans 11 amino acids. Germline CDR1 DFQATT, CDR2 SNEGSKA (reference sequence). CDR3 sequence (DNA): TGCAGTGCTCTGAGGGGGCACGAGCAGTACTTC. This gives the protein CSALRGHEQYF.

The CDR3 DNA reads as TGTGCCAGCAGCGCCGCGGGCGGGGGCACAGATACGCAGTATTTT. Amino acid sequence: CASSAAGGGTDTQYF. This sequence joins TRBV7-6 and TRBJ2-3, with D possibly being TRBD2 (6 bases). From germline, CDR1 is SGHVS and CDR2 FNYEAQ. Between the trimmed V and J ends, which lost 5 bases and 1 base, there was a span of 13 bases. The CDR3 loop spans 15 amino acids.

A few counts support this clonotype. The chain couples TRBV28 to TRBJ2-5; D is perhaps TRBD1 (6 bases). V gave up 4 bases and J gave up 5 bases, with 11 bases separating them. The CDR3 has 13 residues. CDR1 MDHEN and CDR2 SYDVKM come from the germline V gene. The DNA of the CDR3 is TGTGCCAGCAGTTCACAGGGTTTGGAGACCCAGTACTTC. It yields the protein CASSSQGLETQYF.

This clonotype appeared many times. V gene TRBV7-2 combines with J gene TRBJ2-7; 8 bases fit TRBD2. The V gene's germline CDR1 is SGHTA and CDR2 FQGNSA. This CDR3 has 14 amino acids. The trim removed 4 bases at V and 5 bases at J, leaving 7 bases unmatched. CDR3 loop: CASSSAGTRDEQYF. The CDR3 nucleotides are TGTGCCAGCAGCTCTGCCGGGACTAGAGACGAGCAGTACTTC.

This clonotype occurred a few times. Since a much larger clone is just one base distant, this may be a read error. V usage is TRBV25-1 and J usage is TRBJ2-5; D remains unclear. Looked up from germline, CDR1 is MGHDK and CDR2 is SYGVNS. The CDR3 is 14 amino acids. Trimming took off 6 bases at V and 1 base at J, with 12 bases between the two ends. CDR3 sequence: CASRGYRAQETQYF. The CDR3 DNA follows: TGTGCCAGCAGGGGATACCGGGCCCAAGAGACCCAGTACTTC. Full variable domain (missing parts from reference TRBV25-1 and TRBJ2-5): EADIYQTPRYLVIGTGKKITLECSQTMGHDKMYWYQQDPGMELHLIHYSYGVNSTEKGDLSSESTVSRIRTEHFPLTLESARPSHTSQYLCASRGYRAQETQYFGPGTRLLVL.

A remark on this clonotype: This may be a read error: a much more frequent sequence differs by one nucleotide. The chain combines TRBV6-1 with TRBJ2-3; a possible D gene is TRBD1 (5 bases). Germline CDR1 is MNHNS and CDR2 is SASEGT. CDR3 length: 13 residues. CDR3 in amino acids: CASREGRVNTQYF. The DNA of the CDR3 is TGTGCCAGCAGGGAAGGCAGGGTAAATACGCAGTATTTT.

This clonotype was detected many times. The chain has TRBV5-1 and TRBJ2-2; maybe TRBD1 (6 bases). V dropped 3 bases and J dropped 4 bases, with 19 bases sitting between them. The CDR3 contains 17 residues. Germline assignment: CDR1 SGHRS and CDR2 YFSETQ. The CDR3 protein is CASSSRGGGAATGELFF. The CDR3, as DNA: TGCGCCAGCAGCTCACGAGGGGGTGGGGCAGCCACCGGGGAGCTGTTTTTT.

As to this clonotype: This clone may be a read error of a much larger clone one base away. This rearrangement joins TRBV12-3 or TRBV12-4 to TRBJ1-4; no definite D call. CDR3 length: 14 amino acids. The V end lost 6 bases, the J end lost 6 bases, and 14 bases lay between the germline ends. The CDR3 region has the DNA TGTGCCAGCAGGGAGACCCCTCTGGATGAAAAACTGTTTTTT. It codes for CASRETPLDEKLFF.

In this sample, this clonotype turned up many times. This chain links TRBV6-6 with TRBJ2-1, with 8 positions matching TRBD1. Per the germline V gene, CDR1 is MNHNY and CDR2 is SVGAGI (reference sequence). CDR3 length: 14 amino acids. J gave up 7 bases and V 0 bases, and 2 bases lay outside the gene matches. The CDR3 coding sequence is TGTGCCAGCAGTTACTCGAGGACAGGGAATGAGCAGTTCTTC. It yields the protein CASSYSRTGNEQFF.

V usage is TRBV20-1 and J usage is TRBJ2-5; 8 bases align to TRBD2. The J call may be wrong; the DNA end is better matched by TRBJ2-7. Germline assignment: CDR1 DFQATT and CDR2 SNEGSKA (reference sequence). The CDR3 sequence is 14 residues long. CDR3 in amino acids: CSASSGTPLYEQYF. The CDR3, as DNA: TGCAGTGCTAGTAGCGGGACCCCTTTGTACGAGCAGTACTTC.

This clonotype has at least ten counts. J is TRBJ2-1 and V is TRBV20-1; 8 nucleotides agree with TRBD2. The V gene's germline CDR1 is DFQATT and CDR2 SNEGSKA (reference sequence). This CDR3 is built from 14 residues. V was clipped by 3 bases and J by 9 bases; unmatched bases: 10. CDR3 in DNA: TGCAGTGCTAGGGTGGGACTAGGATCCGGTGAGCAGTTCTTC. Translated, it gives CSARVGLGSGEQFF.

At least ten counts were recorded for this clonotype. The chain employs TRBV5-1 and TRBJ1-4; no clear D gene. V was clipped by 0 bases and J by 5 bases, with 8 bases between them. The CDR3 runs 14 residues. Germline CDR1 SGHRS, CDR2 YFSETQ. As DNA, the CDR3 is TGCGCCAGCAGCTTGGACGGATACAATGAAAAACTGTTTTTT. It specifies CASSLDGYNEKLFF.

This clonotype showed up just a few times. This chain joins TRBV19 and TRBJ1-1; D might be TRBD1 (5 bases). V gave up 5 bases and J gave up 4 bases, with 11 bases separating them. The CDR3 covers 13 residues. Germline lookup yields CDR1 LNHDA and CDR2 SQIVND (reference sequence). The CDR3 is CASSGAVRTEAFF. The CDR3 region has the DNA TGTGCCAGTAGTGGGGCAGTCCGCACTGAAGCTTTCTTT.

CDR3 loop: CATSDTGGPDTGELFF. DNA of the CDR3: TGTGCCACCAGTGACACAGGGGGCCCGGACACCGGGGAGCTGTTTTTT. V and J are TRBV24-1 and TRBJ2-2, with 9 positions matching TRBD1. The CDR3 is 16 residues long. The germline gives CDR1 KGHDR, CDR2 SFDVKD. Trimming at V came to 4 bases and at J to 3 bases, leaving 5 bases not matched to a gene.

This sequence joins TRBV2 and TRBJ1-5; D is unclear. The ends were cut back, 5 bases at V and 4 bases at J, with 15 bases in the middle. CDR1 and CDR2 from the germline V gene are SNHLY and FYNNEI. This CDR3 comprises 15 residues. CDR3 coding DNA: TGTGCCAGCAGTCACGATACAGCAAAAAATCAGCCCCAGCATTTT. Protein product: CASSHDTAKNQPQHF. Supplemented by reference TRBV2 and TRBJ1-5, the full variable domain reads EPEVTQTPSHQVTQMGQEVILRCVPISNHLYFYWYRQILGQKVEFLVSFYNNEISEKSEIFDDQFSVERPDGSNFTLKIRSTKLEDSAMYFCASSHDTAKNQPQHFGDGTRLSIL.